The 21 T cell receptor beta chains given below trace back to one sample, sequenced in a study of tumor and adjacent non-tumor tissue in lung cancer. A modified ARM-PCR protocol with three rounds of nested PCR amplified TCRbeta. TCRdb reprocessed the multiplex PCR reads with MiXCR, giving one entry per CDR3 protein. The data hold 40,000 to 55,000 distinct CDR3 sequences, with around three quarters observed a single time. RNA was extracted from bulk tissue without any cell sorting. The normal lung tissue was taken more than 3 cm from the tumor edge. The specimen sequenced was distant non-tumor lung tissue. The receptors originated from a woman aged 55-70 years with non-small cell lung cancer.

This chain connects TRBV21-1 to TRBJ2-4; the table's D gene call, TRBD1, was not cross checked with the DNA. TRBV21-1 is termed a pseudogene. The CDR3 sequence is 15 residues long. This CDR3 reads CACSLTGLAKSIQYF. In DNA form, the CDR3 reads TGTGCCTGCAGCCTGACAGGGCTAGCCAAAAGCATTCAGTACTTC.

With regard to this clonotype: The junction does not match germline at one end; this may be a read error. DNA of the CDR3: TGTGCCAGCAGCCAATCAACTCCCCTTGGCTATGGCTGCGCCTTC. Its translation is CASSQSTPLGYGCAF. V is TRBV6-5 and J is TRBJ1-2; D remains ambiguous. The CDR3 covers 15 residues. In germline, CDR1 is MNHEY, CDR2 SVGAGI.

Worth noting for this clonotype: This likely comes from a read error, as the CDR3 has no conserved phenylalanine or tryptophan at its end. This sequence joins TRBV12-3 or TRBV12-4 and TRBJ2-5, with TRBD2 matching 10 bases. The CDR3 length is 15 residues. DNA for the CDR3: TGTACCAGCAGTCTCTTCCTAGCGGGGGTGGAGACCCAGTACTTA. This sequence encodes CTSSLFLAGVETQYL.

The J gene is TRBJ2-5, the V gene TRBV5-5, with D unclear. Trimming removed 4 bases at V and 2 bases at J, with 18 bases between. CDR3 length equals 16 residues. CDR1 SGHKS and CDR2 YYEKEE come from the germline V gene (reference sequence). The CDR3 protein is CASSGGVFSTQETQYF. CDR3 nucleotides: TGTGCCAGCAGCGGCGGAGTATTCAGCACTCAAGAGACCCAGTACTTC. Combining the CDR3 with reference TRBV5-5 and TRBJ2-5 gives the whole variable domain DAGVTQSPTHLIKTRGQQVTLRCSPISGHKSVSWYQQVLGQGPQFIFQYYEKEERGRGNFPDRFSARQFPNYSSELNVNALLLGDSALYLCASSGGVFSTQETQYFGPGTRLLVL.

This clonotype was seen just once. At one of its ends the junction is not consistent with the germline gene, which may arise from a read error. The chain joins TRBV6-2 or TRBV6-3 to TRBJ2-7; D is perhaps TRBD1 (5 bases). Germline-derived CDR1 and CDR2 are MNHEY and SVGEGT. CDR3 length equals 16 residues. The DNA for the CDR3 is TGTGCCAACAGTTACTCGTTACAGGCTCCTTACTGCGAGCAGTACTTC. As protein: CANSYSLQAPYCEQYF.

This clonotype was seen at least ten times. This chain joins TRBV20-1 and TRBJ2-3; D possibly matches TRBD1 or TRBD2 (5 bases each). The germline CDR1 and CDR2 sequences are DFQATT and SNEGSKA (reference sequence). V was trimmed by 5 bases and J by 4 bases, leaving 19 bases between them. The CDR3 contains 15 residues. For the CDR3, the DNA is TGCAGTGCTCAGACCGGGACCAAACCCCCAGATACGCAGTATTTT. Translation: CSAQTGTKPPDTQYF.

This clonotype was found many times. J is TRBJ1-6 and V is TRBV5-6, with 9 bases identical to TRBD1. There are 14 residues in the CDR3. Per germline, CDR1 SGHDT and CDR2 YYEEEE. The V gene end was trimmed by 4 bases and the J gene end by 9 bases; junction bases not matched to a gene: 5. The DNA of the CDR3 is TGTGCCAGCAGCCTACAGGGGGCTAGTTCACCCCTCCACTTT. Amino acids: CASSLQGASSPLHF.

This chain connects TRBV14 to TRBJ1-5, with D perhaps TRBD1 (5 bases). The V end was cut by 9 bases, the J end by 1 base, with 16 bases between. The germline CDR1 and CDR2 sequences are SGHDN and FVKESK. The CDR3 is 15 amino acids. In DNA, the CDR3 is TGTGCCAGGAGGCCAAGGGGTCAAAGCAATCAGCCCCAGCATTTT. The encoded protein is CARRPRGQSNQPQHF.

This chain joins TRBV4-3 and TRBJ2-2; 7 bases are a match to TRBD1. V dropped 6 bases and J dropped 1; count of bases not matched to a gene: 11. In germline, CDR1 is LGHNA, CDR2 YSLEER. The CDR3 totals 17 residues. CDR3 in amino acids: CASSQGTGEKNTGELFF. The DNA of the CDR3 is TGCGCCAGCAGTCAGGGTACAGGGGAAAAGAACACCGGGGAGCTGTTTTTT.

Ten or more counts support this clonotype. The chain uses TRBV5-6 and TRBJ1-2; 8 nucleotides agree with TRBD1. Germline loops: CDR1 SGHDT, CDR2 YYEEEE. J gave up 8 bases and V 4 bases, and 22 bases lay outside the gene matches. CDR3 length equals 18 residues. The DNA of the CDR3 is TGTGCCAGCAGCCCGGAGGGGGCCCCAGGGACAGGACTTCAAGGCTACACCTTC. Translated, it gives CASSPEGAPGTGLQGYTF.

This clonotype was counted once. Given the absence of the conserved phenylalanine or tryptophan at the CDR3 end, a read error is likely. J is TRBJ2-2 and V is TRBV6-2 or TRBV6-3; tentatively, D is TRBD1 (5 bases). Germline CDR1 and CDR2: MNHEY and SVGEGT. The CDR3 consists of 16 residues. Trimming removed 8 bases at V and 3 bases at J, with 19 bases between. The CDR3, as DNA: TGTGCCAGCGGCCTAGGGGAAGCTCAGCACACCGGGGAGCTGTTTATT. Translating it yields CASGLGEAQHTGELFI.

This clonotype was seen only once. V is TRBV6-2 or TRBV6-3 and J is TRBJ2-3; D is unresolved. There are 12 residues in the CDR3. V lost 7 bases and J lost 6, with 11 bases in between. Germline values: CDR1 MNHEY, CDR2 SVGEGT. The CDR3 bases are TGTGCCAGCAATTTTCCCAGTGATACGCAGTATTTT. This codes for CASNFPSDTQYF.

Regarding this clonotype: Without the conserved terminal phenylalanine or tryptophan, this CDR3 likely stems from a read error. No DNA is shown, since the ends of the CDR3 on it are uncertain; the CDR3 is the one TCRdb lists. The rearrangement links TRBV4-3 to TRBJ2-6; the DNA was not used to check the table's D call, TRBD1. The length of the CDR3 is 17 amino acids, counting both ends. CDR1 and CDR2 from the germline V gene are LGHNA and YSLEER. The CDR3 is CASSRGQESSGANVLTY.

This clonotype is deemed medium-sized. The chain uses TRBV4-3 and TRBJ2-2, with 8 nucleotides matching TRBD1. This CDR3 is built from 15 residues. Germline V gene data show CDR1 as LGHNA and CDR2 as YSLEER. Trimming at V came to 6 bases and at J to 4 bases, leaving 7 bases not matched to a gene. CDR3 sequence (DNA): TGCGCCAGCAGGATGGGGACAGGCCCCACCGGGGAGCTGTTTTTT. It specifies CASRMGTGPTGELFF.

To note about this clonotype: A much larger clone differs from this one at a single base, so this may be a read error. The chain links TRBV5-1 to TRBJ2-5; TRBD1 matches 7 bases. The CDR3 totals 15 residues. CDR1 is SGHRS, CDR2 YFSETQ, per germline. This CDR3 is CASSLYPGQQEIQYF. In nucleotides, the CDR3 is TGCGCCAGCAGCCTTTACCCGGGACAGCAAGAGATCCAGTACTTC.

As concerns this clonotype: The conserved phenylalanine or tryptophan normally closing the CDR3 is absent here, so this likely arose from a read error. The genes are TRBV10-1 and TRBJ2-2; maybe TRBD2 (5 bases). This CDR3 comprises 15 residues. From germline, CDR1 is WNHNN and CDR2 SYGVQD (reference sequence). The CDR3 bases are TGCGCCAGCGGTGAGGGTGTTCTATCGGGCAGGGAGCTGTTTTCT. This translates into CASGEGVLSGRELFS.

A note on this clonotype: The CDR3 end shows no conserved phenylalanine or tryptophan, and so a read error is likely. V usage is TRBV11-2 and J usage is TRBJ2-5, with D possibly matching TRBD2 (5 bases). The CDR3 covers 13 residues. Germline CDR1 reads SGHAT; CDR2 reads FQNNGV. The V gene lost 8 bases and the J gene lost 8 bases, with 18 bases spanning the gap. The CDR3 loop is CASCRSGTETQYI. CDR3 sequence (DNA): TGTGCCAGCTGCCGGAGCGGCACAGAAACCCAGTACATC.

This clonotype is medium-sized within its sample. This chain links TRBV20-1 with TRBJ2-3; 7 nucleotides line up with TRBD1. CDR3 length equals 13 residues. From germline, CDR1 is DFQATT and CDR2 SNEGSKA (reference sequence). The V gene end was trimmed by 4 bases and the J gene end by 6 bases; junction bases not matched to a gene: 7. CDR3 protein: CSATGQAGDTQYF. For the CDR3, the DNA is TGCAGTGCTACTGGACAGGCAGGGGATACGCAGTATTTT.

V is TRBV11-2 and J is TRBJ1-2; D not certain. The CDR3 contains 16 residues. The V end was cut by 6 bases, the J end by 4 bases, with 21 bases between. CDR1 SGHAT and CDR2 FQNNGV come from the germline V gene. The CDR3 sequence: CASSPKWGARVYGYTF. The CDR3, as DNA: TGTGCCAGCAGTCCCAAATGGGGTGCCCGCGTCTATGGCTACACCTTC.

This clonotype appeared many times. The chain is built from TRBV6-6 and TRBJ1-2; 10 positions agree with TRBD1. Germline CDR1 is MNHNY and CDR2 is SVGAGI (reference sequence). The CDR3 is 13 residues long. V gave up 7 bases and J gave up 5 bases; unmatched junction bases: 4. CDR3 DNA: TGTGCCAGCACCGGACAGGGGGAATATGGCTACACCTTC. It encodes CASTGQGEYGYTF.

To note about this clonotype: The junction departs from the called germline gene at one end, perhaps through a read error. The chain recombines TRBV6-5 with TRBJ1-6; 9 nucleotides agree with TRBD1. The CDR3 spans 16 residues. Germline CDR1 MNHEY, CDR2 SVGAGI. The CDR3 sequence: CASCYSTGTGSINLHF. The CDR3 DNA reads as TGTGCCAGCTGTTACTCGACTGGGACAGGGTCGATTAACCTCCACTTT.